This T cell receptor beta chain was identified in a study of ipilimumab plus nivolumab after autologous stem cell transplantation. Study in general: A median of about 8 nivolumab and 5 ipilimumab doses were given. DLBCL patients had primary refractory or relapsed disease.

Details on this clone: Its antigen is not identified.

Broader study findings: Authors suggest TCR repertoire, Treg phenotype and gut microbiota support further study.

The CDR3 is 13 residues long. The germline CDR1 and CDR2 sequences are SGDLS and YYNGEE. V lost 0 bases to trimming and J lost 4 bases, with 5 bases between them. TCRdb's copy holds only in-frame clones and misses some; the assay was immunoSEQ multiplex PCR. Altogether fewer than 30,000 clones are present, roughly 86% being singletons, with the ten largest covering around 5.2%. This chain uses TRBV9 with TRBJ1-3, with D perhaps matching TRBD1 (5 bases). The sequenced sample was PBMCs, obtained in a trial of ipilimumab plus nivolumab as post-transplant consolidation. The receptor's source is a male donor with diffuse large B-cell lymphoma. The DNA of the CDR3 is TGTGCCAGCAGCGTAGGGGGCGGAAACACCATATATTTT. Translating it yields CASSVGGGNTIYF.